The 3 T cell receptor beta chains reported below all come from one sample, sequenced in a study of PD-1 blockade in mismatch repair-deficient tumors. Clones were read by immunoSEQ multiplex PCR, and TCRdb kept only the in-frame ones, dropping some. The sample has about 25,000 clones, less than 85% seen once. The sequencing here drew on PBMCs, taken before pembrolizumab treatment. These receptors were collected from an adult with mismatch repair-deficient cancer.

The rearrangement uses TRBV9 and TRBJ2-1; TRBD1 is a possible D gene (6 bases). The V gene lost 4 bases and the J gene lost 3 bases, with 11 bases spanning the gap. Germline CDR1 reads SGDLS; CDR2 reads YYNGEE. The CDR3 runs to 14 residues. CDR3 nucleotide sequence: TGTGCCAGCAGCCAACAGGGCCTCTACAATGAGCAGTTCTTC. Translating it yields CASSQQGLYNEQFF.

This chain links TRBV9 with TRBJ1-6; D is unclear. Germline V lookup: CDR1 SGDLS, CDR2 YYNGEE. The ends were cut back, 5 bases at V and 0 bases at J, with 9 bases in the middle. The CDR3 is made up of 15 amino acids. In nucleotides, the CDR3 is TGTGCCAGCAGTGCTTCGAGCTCCTATAATTCACCCCTCCACTTT. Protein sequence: CASSASSSYNSPLHF.

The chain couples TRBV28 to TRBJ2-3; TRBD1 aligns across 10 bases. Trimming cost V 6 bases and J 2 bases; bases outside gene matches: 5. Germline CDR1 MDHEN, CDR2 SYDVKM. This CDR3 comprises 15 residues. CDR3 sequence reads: CASRRTGGVTDTQYF. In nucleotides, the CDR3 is TGTGCCAGCAGAAGGACAGGGGGTGTCACAGATACGCAGTATTTT.